A single T cell receptor (beta chain) is shown here with its context. It was with 60 Vbeta and 13 Jbeta primers that the PCR ran. TCRdb keeps only in-frame clones here, not all; method: immunoSEQ multiplex PCR. The table lists over 75,000 clones, about 89% of them singletons. This specimen belongs to a study of cytomegalovirus exposure and HLA in healthy donors. Study in general: Ancestry clustering placed about 80% of several hundred genotyped donors in the Caucasian-associated cluster.

Germline CDR1 reads SGHTA; CDR2 reads FQGNSA. Trimming took 1 base from V and 7 from J; bases not matched to a gene: 0. The CDR3 covers 13 residues. The sequence came from a man aged 30 to 39 in good health and CMV-seropositive. The sequencing sample was made of PBMCs. The chain employs TRBV7-2 and TRBJ1-5, with 8 bases aligning to TRBD1. The DNA of the CDR3 is TGTGCCAGCAGCTTAGACAGGGGGCAGCCCCAGCATTTT. Translated: CASSLDRGQPQHF.